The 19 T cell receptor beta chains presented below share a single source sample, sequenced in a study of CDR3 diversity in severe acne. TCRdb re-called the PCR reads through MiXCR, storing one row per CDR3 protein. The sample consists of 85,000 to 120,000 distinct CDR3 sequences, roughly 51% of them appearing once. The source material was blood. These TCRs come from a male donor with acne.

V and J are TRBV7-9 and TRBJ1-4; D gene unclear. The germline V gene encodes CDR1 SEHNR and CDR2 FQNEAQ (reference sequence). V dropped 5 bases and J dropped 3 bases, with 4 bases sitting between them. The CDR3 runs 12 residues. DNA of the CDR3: TGTGCCAGCAGCCCCGCTAATGAAAAACTGTTTTTT. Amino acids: CASSPANEKLFF.

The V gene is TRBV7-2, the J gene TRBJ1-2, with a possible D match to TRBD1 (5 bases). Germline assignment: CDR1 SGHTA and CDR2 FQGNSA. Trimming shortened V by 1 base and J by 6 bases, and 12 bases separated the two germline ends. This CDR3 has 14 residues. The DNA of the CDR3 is TGTGCCAGCAGCTTAGTTGCGGGAGGGGATGGCTACACCTTC. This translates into CASSLVAGGDGYTF.

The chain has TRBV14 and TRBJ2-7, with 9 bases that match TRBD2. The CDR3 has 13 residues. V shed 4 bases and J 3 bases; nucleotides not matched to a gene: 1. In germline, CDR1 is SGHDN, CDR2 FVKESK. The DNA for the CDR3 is TGTGCCAGCAGCCGACTAGCGGTCTACGAGCAGTACTTC. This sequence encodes CASSRLAVYEQYF.

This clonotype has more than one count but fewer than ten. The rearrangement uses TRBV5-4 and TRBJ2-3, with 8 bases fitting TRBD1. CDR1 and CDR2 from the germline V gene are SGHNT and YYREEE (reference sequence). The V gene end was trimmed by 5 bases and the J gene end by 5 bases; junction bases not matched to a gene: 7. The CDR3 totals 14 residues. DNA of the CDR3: TGTGCCAGCAGTTCTCCTACAGGGGGAGATACGCAGTATTTT. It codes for CASSSPTGGDTQYF.

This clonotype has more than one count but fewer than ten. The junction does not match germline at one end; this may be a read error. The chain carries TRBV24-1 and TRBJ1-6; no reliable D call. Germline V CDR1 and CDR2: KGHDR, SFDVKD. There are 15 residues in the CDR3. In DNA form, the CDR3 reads TGTGCCAGCAGTTTCAAGAGGTCCTATAATTCACCCCTCCACTTT. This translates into CASSFKRSYNSPLHF.

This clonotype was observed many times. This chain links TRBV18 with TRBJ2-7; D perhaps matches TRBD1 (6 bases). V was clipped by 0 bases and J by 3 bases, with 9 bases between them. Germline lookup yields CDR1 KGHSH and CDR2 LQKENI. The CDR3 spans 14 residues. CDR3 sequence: CASSPPGGNYEQYF. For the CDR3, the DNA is TGTGCCAGCTCACCACCTGGGGGCAACTACGAGCAGTACTTC.

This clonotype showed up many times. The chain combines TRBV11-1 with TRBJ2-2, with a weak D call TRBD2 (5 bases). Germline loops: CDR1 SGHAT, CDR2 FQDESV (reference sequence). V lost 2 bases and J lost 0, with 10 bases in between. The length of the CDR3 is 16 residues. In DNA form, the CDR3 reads TGTGCCAGCAGCTTATTAGGAGCGGCGAACACCGGGGAGCTGTTTTTT. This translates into CASSLLGAANTGELFF.

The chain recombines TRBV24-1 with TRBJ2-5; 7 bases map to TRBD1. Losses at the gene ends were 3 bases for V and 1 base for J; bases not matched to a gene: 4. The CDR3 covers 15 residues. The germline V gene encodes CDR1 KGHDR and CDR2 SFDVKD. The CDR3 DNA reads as TGTGCCACCAGTGATGTACGGGACAGCCAAGAGACCCAGTACTTC. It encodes CATSDVRDSQETQYF.

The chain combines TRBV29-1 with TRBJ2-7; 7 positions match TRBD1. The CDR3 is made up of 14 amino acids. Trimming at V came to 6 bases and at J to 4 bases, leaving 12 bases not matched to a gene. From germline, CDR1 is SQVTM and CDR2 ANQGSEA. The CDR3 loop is CSVEHPGQPYEQYF. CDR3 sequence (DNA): TGCAGCGTCGAGCATCCGGGACAGCCTTACGAGCAGTACTTC.

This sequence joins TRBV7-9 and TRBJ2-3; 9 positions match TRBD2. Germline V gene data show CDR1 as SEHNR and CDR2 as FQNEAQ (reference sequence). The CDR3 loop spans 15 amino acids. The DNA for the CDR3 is TGTCCCATCGCAAAGACTAGCGGCGTCAGATATACGCAGTATTTT. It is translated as CPIAKTSGVRYTQYF. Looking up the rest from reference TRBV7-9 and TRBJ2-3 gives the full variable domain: DTGVSQNPRHKITKRGQNVTFRCDPISEHNRLYWYRQTLGQGPEFLTYFQNEAQLEKSRLLSDRFSAERPKGSFSTLEIQRTEQGDSAMYLCPIAKTSGVRYTQYFGPGTRLTVL.

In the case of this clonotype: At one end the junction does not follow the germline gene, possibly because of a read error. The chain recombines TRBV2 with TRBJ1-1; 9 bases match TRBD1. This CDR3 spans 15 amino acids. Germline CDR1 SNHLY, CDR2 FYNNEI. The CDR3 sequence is CASSRTQGANTEAFF. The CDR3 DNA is TGCGCCAGCAGTCGAACACAGGGGGCGAACACTGAAGCTTTCTTT. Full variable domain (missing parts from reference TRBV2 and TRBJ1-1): EPEVTQTPSHQVTQMGQEVILRCVPISNHLYFYWYRQILGQKVEFLVSFYNNEISEKSEIFDDQFSVERPDGSNFTLKIRSTKLEDSAMYFCASSRTQGANTEAFFGQGTRLTVV.

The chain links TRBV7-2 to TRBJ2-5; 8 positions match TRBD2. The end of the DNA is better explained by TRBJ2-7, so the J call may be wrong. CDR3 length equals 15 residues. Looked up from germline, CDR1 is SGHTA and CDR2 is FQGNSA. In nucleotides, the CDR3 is TGTGCCAGCAGCTCTGGACTAGCTCGTTCCTACGAGCAGTACTTC. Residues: CASSSGLARSYEQYF.

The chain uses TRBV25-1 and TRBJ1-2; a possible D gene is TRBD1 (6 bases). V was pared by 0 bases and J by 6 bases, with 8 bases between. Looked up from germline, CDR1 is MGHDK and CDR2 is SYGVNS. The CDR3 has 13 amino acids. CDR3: CASSEYAGDGYTF. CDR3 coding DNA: TGTGCCAGCAGTGAATATGCAGGGGATGGCTACACCTTC.

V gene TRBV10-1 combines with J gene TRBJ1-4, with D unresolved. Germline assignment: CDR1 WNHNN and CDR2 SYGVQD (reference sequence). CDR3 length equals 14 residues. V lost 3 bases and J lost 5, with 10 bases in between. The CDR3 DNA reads TGCGCCAGCAGTGAATGGCTGACGAATGAAAAACTGTTTTTT. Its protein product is CASSEWLTNEKLFF.

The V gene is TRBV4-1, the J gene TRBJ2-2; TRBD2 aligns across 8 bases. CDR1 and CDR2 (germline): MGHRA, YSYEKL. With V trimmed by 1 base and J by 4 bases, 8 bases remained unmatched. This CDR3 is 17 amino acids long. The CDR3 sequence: CASSQAAAGVITGELFF. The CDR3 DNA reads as TGCGCCAGCAGCCAAGCGGCAGCGGGAGTAATCACCGGGGAGCTGTTTTTT.

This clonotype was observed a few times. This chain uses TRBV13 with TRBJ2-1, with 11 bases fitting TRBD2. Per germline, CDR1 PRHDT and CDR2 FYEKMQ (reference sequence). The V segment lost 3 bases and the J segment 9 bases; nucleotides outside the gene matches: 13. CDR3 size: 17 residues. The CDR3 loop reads CASSFTPGLAVPGEQFF. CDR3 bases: TGTGCCAGCAGCTTTACCCCGGGACTAGCGGTACCAGGTGAGCAGTTCTTC. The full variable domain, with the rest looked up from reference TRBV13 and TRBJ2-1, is AAGVIQSPRHLIKEKRETATLKCYPIPRHDTVYWYQQGPGQDPQFLISFYEKMQSDKGSIPDRFSAQQFSDYHSELNMSSLELGDSALYFCASSFTPGLAVPGEQFFGPGTRLTVL.

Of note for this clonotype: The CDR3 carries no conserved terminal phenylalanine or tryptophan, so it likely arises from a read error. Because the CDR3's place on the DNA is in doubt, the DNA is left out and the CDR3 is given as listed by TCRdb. CDR3 in amino acids: CASMTTGYSPLRL. The rearrangement uses TRBV2 and TRBJ1-6. The CDR3 extends over 13 residues, inclusive of both ends. Per germline, CDR1 SNHLY and CDR2 FYNNEI.

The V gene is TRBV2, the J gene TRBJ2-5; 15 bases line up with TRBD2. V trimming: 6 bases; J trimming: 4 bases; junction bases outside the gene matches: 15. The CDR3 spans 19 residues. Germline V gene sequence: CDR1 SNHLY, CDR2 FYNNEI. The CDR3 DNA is TGTGCCAGCAGCTCAGGGACTAGCGGGAGGTCCAGGGGGAGAGAGACCCAGTACTTC. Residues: CASSSGTSGRSRGRETQYF.

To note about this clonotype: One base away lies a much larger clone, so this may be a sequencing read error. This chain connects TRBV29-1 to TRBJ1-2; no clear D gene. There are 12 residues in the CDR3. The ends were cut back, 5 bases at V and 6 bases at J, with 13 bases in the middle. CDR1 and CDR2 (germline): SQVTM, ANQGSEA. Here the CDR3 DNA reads TGCAGCGTTCTATCACCGATCCATGGCTACACCTTC. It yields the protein CSVLSPIHGYTF. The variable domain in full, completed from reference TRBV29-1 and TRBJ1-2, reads SAVISQKPSRDICQRGTSLTIQCQVDSQVTMMFWYRQQPGQSLTLIATANQGSEATYESGFVIDKFPISRPNLTFSTLTVSNMSPEDSSIYLCSVLSPIHGYTFGSGTRLTVV.